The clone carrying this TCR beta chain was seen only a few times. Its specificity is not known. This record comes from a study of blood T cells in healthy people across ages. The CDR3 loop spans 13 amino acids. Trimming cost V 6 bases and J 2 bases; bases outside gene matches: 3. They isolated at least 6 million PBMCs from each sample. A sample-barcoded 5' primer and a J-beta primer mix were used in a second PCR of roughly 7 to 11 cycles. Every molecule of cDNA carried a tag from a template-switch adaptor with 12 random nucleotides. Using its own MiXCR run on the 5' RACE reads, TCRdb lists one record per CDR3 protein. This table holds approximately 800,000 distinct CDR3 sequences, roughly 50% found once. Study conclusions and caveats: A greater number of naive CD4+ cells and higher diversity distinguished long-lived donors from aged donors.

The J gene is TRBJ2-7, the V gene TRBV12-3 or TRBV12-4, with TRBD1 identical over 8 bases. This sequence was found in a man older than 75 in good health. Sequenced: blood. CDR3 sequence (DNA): TGTGCCAGCAGGTGGACAGGGACCTACGAGCAGTACTTC. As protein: CASRWTGTYEQYF.